This T cell receptor (beta chain) came from a study of cytomegalovirus exposure and HLA in healthy donors. Study-wide results and caveats: Available immune exposure information was restricted to CMV serostatus only. Later analysis showed most CMV-associated TCR beta chains appearing HLA-restricted.

Worth noting for this clone: Its antigen is undetermined.

The PCR made use of 60 Vbeta and 13 Jbeta primers. The data were produced by immunoSEQ multiplex PCR, yet TCRdb's version contains in-frame clones alone and is incomplete. This sample has roughly 81,000 clones, with under 80% found just once. The sequenced sample was PBMCs. The sequence was obtained from a boy aged 10-17 years in good health and CMV-seronegative.

CDR3 sequence (DNA): TGTGCCAGCATCGAAAACCACAGGGGTCTCCTCGGCGGCTACACCTTC. Amino acids: CASIENHRGLLGGYTF. The chain carries TRBV5-6 and TRBJ1-2; 7 bases are shared with TRBD1. J gave up 8 bases and V 6 bases, and 19 bases lay outside the gene matches. The CDR3 covers 16 residues. Germline V gene lookup returns CDR1 SGHDT and CDR2 YYEEEE.